This T cell receptor (beta chain) was found in a study of OX40 agonist ivuxolimab in advanced cancers. Profiled with immunoSEQ multiplex PCR; TCRdb holds only in-frame clones, not every one. The data contain 30,000 or so clones, 65% to 85% of them singletons. Individuals having autoimmune disease history or systemic immunosuppression were not enrolled. The CDR3 loop spans 15 amino acids. Germline CDR1 SGHVS, CDR2 FQNEAQ. V gave up 1 base and J gave up 3 bases; unmatched junction bases: 5. The V gene is TRBV7-8, the J gene TRBJ2-7; 8 bases match TRBD2. This clonotype was obtained from an adult with an advanced solid tumor such as melanoma, head and neck, liver or kidney cancer. The sample here was CD4+ or CD8+ T cells sorted from blood, taken in a trial of the OX40 agonist ivuxolimab. The chain's CDR3 is CASSLVREVNYEQYF. CDR3 in DNA: TGTGCCAGCAGCTTAGTGCGGGAGGTAAACTACGAGCAGTACTTC.